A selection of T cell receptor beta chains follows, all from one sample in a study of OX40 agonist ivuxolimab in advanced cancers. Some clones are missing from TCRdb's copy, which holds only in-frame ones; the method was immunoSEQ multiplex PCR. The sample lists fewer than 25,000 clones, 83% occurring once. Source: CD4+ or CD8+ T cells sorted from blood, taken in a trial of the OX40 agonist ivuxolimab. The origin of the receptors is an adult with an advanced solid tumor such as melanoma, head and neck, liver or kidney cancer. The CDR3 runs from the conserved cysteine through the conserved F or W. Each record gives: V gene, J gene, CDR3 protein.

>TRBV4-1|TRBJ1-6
CASSQAGYENSPLHF
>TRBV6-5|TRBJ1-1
CASEWNTEAFF
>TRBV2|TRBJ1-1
CASNGQGLTTEAFF
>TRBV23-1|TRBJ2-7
CASSQSTLGGGFYEQYF
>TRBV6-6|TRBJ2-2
CASTRSTGELFF
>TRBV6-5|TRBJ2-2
CASSYQESGELFF
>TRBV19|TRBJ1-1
CASSIYRGLITEAFF
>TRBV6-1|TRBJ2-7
CASSSNRIYEQYF
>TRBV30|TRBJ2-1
CAWSVIWDEQFF
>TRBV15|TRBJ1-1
CATSMTRNTEAFF
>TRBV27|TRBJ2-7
CASSREGDEQYF
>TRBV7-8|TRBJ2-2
CASSGRGRTGELFF
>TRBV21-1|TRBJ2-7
CASSKSSGKGGYEQYF
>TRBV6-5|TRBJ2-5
CASSPRTGSQETQYF
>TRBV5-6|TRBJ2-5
CASSPLSTTETQYF
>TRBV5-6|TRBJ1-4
CASSFGGQTTNEKLFF
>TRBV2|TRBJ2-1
CASSEDEQFF
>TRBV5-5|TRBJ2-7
CASSFPGTAYEQYF
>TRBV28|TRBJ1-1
CASSLGLMNTEAFF
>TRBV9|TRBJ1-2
CASSPIAGSGYGYTF
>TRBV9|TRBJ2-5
CASSQGRSSETQYF
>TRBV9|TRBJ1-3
CASSGEQGAEGNTIYF
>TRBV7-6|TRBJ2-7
CASRLGGEQYF
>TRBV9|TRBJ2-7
CASSPGQGAYEQYF
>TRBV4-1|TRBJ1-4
CASSQRVGAANEKLFF
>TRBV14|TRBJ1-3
CASSRGNTIYF
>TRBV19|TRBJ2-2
CASRKDRAEIYTGELFF
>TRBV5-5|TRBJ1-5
CASSLGQGGGNQPQHF
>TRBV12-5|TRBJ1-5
CASGPSGQGNQPQHF
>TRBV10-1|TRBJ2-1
CASSDSKGGDEQFF
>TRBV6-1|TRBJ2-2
CASRLTGAESGELFF
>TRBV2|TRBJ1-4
CASSEAGPGIKLFF
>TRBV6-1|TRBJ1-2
CASSETRVGNYGYTF
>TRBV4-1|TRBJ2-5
CASSRPGDSRLEEAQYF
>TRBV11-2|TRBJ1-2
CASSKGGPYGYTF
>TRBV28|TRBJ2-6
CASKTSGANVLTF
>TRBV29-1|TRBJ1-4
CSVPSADSRKLFF
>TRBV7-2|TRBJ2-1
CASSLVLVGLAGGVNEQFF
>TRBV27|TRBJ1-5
CASSLFANQPQHF
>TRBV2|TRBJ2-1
CASSDGGAANEQFF
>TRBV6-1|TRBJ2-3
CASSEGVTSTDTQYF
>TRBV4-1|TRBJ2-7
CASSPLGQGAGEQYF
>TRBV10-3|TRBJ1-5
CAISEYGPRGQPQHF
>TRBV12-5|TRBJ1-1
CASGLRLNTEAFF
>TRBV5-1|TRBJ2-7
CASSFGLSYEQYF
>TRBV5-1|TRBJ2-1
CASSLEPSGSYNEQFF